Below are 8 T cell receptor beta chains sequenced from a single sample in a study of neurological immune-mediated disorders. Each CDR3 protein gets one entry after TCRdb re-called the 5' RACE reads with MiXCR. The sample lists tens of thousands of distinct CDR3 sequences; around 3.4% were seen once. Material: PBMCs. Every receptor here comes from a woman in her 50s with multiple sclerosis.

This clonotype was observed a single time. The V call is TRBV5-1, the J call TRBJ2-7; no definite D call. V shed 0 bases and J shed 7 bases, with 5 bases lying between them. Germline V gene lookup returns CDR1 SGHRS and CDR2 YFSETQ. The CDR3 contains 11 residues. The CDR3 region is CASSLDTEQYF. CDR3 nucleotides: TGCGCCAGCAGCTTGGACACAGAGCAGTACTTC.

Many counts were recorded for this clonotype. The rearrangement uses TRBV29-1 and TRBJ1-4; a weak D match, TRBD1 (5 bases). There are 16 residues in the CDR3. CDR1 is SQVTM and CDR2 is ANQGSEA in the germline V gene. V was trimmed by 5 bases and J by 0 bases, leaving 16 bases between them. The CDR3 spells CSVSYARGTTNEKLFF. In DNA, the CDR3 is TGCAGCGTTTCCTACGCAAGGGGAACAACTAATGAAAAACTGTTTTTT.

This clonotype came up many times. V usage is TRBV6-2 or TRBV6-3 and J usage is TRBJ1-1, with a tentative D call TRBD1 (5 bases). The length of the CDR3 is 13 residues. V lost 5 bases and J lost 6, with 13 bases in between. Germline-derived CDR1 and CDR2 are MNHEY and SVGEGT. As DNA, the CDR3 is TGTGCCAGCAGTCCGCGACAGCTCGCTGAAGCTTTCTTT. Amino acids: CASSPRQLAEAFF.

Regarding this clonotype: A junction boundary mismatches the germline segment, possibly from a read error. V is TRBV5-1 and J is TRBJ2-5; D perhaps matches TRBD1 (5 bases). Germline loops: CDR1 SGHRS, CDR2 YFSETQ. The CDR3 covers 11 residues. For the CDR3, the DNA is TGCGCCAGCAGCTTGGGCAGGGTGAGCAACTTC. Amino acid sequence: CASSLGRVSNF.

This clonotype was seen ten or more times. The chain joins TRBV5-1 to TRBJ2-1; either TRBD1 or TRBD2 may supply D (5 bases each). The CDR3 extends over 11 amino acids. V lost 2 bases and J 10 bases, leaving 7 bases between the germline ends. Germline lookup yields CDR1 SGHRS and CDR2 YFSETQ. CDR3 bases: TGCGCCAGCAGCTTTCGGGGCGAGCAGTTCTTC. Translation gives CASSFRGEQFF.

Ten or more counts support this clonotype. The chain joins TRBV12-3 or TRBV12-4 to TRBJ1-6; no reliable D call. The CDR3 length is 16 residues. Trimming removed 8 bases from V and 0 bases from J, with 14 bases in between. CDR3 residues: CASSQAASSYNSPLHF. As DNA, the CDR3 is TGTGCCAGCTCTCAGGCAGCGAGCTCCTATAATTCACCCCTCCACTTT.

The chain has TRBV20-1 and TRBJ2-3; no firm D call. Germline V gene sequence: CDR1 DFQATT, CDR2 SNEGSKA (reference sequence). With 6 bases removed from V and 5 bases from J, the gap between germline ends came to 18 bases. The CDR3 totals 14 residues. CDR3 loop: CSAHHPTVGDTQYF. The CDR3 nucleotides read TGCAGTGCCCACCACCCAACAGTTGGAGATACGCAGTATTTT.

Many counts were recorded for this clonotype. The V call is TRBV4-3, the J call TRBJ2-7, with TRBD2 as a possible D gene (6 bases). The CDR3 spans 15 residues. Germline assignment: CDR1 LGHNA and CDR2 YSLEER. With 0 bases removed from V and 4 bases from J, the gap between germline ends came to 13 bases. For the CDR3, the DNA is TGCGCCAGCAGCCAAGATGCTGCGGGGAGGTACGAGCAGTACTTC. Amino acid sequence: CASSQDAAGRYEQYF.